This entry lists 16 T cell receptor beta chains sequenced from one sample in a study of blood T cell repertoires in COVID-19. TCRdb's table, derived via immunoSEQ multiplex PCR, lists solely in-frame clones and lacks some. The sample contains some 160,000 clones, about 86% of which appear only once. Sample: peripheral blood. The source is a woman in her 70s who had recovered from COVID-19.

This clone was seen a handful of times. The chain uses TRBV30 and TRBJ1-3; D is uncertain. The CDR3 totals 14 residues. The V gene's germline CDR1 is GTSNPN and CDR2 SVGIG (reference sequence). Between the trimmed V and J ends, which lost 3 bases and 7 bases, there was a span of 16 bases. Here the CDR3 DNA reads TGTGCCTGGAGACGGATAAATAAGGAGAACACCATATATTTT. Its translation: CAWRRINKENTIYF.

V and J are TRBV2 and TRBJ1-2; the match to TRBD1 covers 9 bases. Germline trimming cut 7 bases from V and 5 bases from J; bases unmatched to any gene: 5. The CDR3 sequence is 13 residues long. Germline assignment: CDR1 SNHLY and CDR2 FYNNEI. As DNA, the CDR3 is TGTGCCAGCACGGACAGGGGCAGTTATGGCTACACCTTC. Translation gives CASTDRGSYGYTF.

V usage is TRBV5-4 and J usage is TRBJ2-7, with 13 positions matching TRBD2. Per the germline V gene, CDR1 is SGHNT and CDR2 is YYREEE (reference sequence). The ends lost 2 bases at V and 6 bases at J; junction bases unmatched: 8. The CDR3 runs 16 residues. The CDR3 nucleotides read TGTGCCAGCAGCTTACGGACTAGCGGGAGTTTGGGCGAGCAGTACTTC. Encoded protein: CASSLRTSGSLGEQYF.

The rearrangement joins TRBV6-5 to TRBJ1-1; D remains ambiguous. This CDR3 has 14 residues. Trimming stripped 6 bases from V and 5 bases from J, with 16 bases between. Germline CDR1 is MNHEY and CDR2 is SVGAGI. The CDR3 nucleotides read TGTGCCAGCAGGCCGCGGCCCCCGGGGACTGAAGCTTTCTTT. It codes for CASRPRPPGTEAFF.

The chain joins TRBV6-5 to TRBJ2-7, with TRBD1 identical over 8 bases. The V gene's germline CDR1 is MNHEY and CDR2 SVGAGI. The CDR3 spans 14 residues. Trimming cost V 4 bases and J 0 bases; bases outside gene matches: 2. CDR3 residues: CASSFGTGSYEQYF. The CDR3 bases are TGTGCCAGCAGTTTCGGGACAGGCTCCTACGAGCAGTACTTC.

This clone came up a few times. The sample has other DNA sequences that encode this CDR3 too. V usage is TRBV18 and J usage is TRBJ1-4, with TRBD1 as a possible D gene (5 bases). The germline V and J ends were trimmed by 6 bases and 3 bases, with 8 bases remaining between them. The CDR3 covers 13 residues. The germline CDR1 and CDR2 sequences are KGHSH and LQKENI. CDR3 coding DNA: TGTGCCAGCTCCCCGGGGGCTAATGAAAAACTGTTTTTT. This gives the protein CASSPGANEKLFF. Filled out from reference TRBV18 and TRBJ1-4, the complete variable domain reads NAGVMQNPRHLVRRRGQEARLRCSPMKGHSHVYWYRQLPEEGLKFMVYLQKENIIDESGMPKERFSAEFPKEGPSILRIQQVVRGDSAAYFCASSPGANEKLFFGSGTQLSVL.

This clone was counted once. The chain employs TRBV2 and TRBJ2-4, with 8 bases fitting TRBD2. The CDR3 totals 12 residues. The germline CDR1 and CDR2 sequences are SNHLY and FYNNEI. Germline trimming cut 7 bases from V and 6 bases from J; bases unmatched to any gene: 2. The CDR3 nucleotides read TGTGCCAGCACGGGAGGGGCAAACATTCAGTACTTC. As protein: CASTGGANIQYF. Complete variable domain (other parts from reference TRBV2 and TRBJ2-4): EPEVTQTPSHQVTQMGQEVILRCVPISNHLYFYWYRQILGQKVEFLVSFYNNEISEKSEIFDDQFSVERPDGSNFTLKIRSTKLEDSAMYFCASTGGANIQYFGAGTRLSVL.

The V and J genes are TRBV4-3 and TRBJ2-5, with 9 bases matching TRBD2. The CDR3 is made up of 18 amino acids. Germline V lookup: CDR1 LGHNA, CDR2 YSLEER. The V and J ends lost 3 bases and 5 bases, in that order; junction bases with no gene match: 16. CDR3 region: CASSQPPPWREGAETQYF. DNA of the CDR3: TGCGCCAGCAGCCAGCCCCCCCCCTGGCGGGAGGGCGCCGAGACCCAGTACTTC.

V is TRBV10-3 and J is TRBJ2-1, with 7 bases aligning to TRBD1. This CDR3 spans 15 amino acids. The trim removed 10 bases at V and 0 bases at J, leaving 9 bases unmatched. Germline-derived CDR1 and CDR2 are ENHRY and SYGVKD. The DNA of the CDR3 is TGTGCCACTAAACTCGGGGACAGCTCCTACAATGAGCAGTTCTTC. Protein product: CATKLGDSSYNEQFF.

The chain uses TRBV3-1 (or the pseudogene TRBV3-2) and TRBJ1-2; 11 nucleotides match TRBD1. After removal of 4 bases from V and 4 bases from J, the junction contained 11 bases not matched to a gene. Germline CDR1 and CDR2: LGHDT and YNNKEL (reference sequence). This CDR3 has 17 residues. This CDR3 is CASSLLAGTGGIYGYTF. CDR3 DNA sequence: TGTGCCAGCAGCCTATTGGCCGGGACAGGGGGTATCTATGGCTACACCTTC.

The V and J genes are TRBV2 and TRBJ2-3; 9 bases map to TRBD1. The CDR3 sequence is 14 residues long. Per germline, CDR1 SNHLY and CDR2 FYNNEI. J gave up 4 bases and V 5 bases, and 4 bases lay outside the gene matches. The CDR3 DNA reads as TGTGCCAGCAGTTCGGGACAGGGCCCAGATACGCAGTATTTT. Protein sequence: CASSSGQGPDTQYF.

The chain has TRBV11-2 and TRBJ1-2; D gene unclear. Germline CDR1 is SGHAT and CDR2 is FQNNGV. V gave up 1 base and J gave up 0 bases, with 6 bases separating them. There are 14 residues in the CDR3. The CDR3 DNA reads as TGTGCCAGCAGCTTAGGTGCAGCTAACTATGGCTACACCTTC. The encoded protein is CASSLGAANYGYTF. The full variable domain, rest sourced from reference TRBV11-2 and TRBJ1-2, is EAGVAQSPRYKIIEKRQSVAFWCNPISGHATLYWYQQILGQGPKLLIQFQNNGVVDDSQLPKDRFSAERLKGVDSTLKIQPAKLEDSAVYLCASSLGAANYGYTFGSGTRLTVV.

V and J are TRBV5-1 and TRBJ1-2; the D gene is possibly TRBD1 (6 bases). This CDR3 is built from 17 residues. Trimming removed 4 bases from V and 0 bases from J, with 19 bases in between. Germline V gene data show CDR1 as SGHRS and CDR2 as YFSETQ. CDR3 region: CASSPAAGAGTNYGYTF. The CDR3 DNA reads as TGCGCCAGCAGCCCAGCGGCAGGGGCTGGGACTAACTATGGCTACACCTTC. Full variable domain (rest looked up from reference TRBV5-1 and TRBJ1-2): KAGVTQTPRYLIKTRGQQVTLSCSPISGHRSVSWYQQTPGQGLQFLFEYFSETQRNKGNFPGRFSGRQFSNSRSEMNVSTLELGDSALYLCASSPAAGAGTNYGYTFGSGTRLTVV.

The chain employs TRBV12-5 and TRBJ2-1; 9 bases are a match to TRBD1. The CDR3 has 17 amino acids. Trimming removed 2 bases from V and 8 bases from J; junction bases left unmatched: 13. The germline CDR1 and CDR2 sequences are LGHNT and FRNRAP. The chain's CDR3 is CASGLPPGQGLFDEQFF. In nucleotides, the CDR3 is TGTGCTAGTGGTTTGCCTCCGGGACAGGGTTTGTTTGATGAGCAGTTCTTC.

The V call is TRBV4-1, the J call TRBJ1-2; 10 bases agree with TRBD1. The CDR3 runs to 16 residues. Per the germline V gene, CDR1 is MGHRA and CDR2 is YSYEKL. After removal of 0 bases from V and 5 bases from J, the junction contained 6 bases not matched to a gene. In nucleotides, the CDR3 is TGCGCCAGCAGCCAAGACCCCGGACAGGGGGGATATGGCTACACCTTC. As protein: CASSQDPGQGGYGYTF.

The chain joins TRBV12-5 to TRBJ2-3; D remains ambiguous. This CDR3 region has 13 residues. Deletions cut 1 base from V and 2 bases from J, with 4 bases between. Germline lookup yields CDR1 LGHNT and CDR2 FRNRAP. As DNA, the CDR3 is TGTGCTAGTGGTTTGGGACTCACAGATACGCAGTATTTT. Protein sequence: CASGLGLTDTQYF.